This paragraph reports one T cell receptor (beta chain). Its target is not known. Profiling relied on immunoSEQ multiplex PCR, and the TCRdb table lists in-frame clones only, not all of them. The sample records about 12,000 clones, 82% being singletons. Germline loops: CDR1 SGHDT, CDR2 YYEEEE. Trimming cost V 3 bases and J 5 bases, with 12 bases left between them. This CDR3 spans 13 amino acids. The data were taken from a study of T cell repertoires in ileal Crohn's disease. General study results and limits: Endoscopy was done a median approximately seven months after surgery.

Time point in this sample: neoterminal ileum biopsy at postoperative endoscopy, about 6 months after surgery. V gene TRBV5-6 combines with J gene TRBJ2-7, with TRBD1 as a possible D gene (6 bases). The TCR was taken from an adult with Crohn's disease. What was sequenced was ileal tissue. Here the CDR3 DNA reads TGTGCCAGCAGCTACACAGGGTCGAACGAGCAGTACTTC. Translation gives CASSYTGSNEQYF.